One and the same sample provided the 9 T cell receptor beta chains below, sequenced in a study of CD8+ T cells in alopecia areata. After isolation, RNA underwent reverse transcription to generate cDNA as the sequencing template. Profiled with immunoSEQ multiplex PCR; TCRdb holds only in-frame clones, not every one. The profile shows 150,000 or so clones, around 50% of them singletons. Sample: CD4+ T cells sorted from blood. The receptors were sampled from a human donor with alopecia areata.

This clone was found a few times. This rearrangement joins TRBV29-1 to TRBJ2-3; no firm D call. Deletions cut 2 bases from V and 2 bases from J, with 8 bases between. CDR3 length: 13 residues. The germline gives CDR1 SQVTM, CDR2 ANQGSEA. The CDR3 spells CSVERPYTDTQYF. The CDR3 nucleotides are TGCAGCGTTGAAAGGCCCTACACAGATACGCAGTATTTT.

V and J are TRBV28 and TRBJ1-2; possible D gene TRBD1, 5 bases. V gave up 5 bases and J gave up 8 bases, with 18 bases separating them. Germline CDR1 reads MDHEN; CDR2 reads SYDVKM. CDR3 length: 14 residues. CDR3 bases: TGTGCCAGCAGTGGGGGAGGCAGGATTCTGGGCTACACCTTC. Translation gives CASSGGGRILGYTF.

This clone appeared a few times. The chain uses TRBV15 and TRBJ2-1, with a weak D call TRBD2 (5 bases). V lost 3 bases and J lost 9, with 12 bases in between. The CDR3 extends over 13 amino acids. Per the germline V gene, CDR1 is LNHNV and CDR2 is YYDKDF (reference sequence). The chain's CDR3 is CATSRPVGSEQFF. CDR3 bases: TGTGCCACCAGCAGGCCCGTTGGGAGTGAGCAGTTCTTC.

The chain combines TRBV18 with TRBJ1-1; possible D gene TRBD1, 5 bases. V lost 2 bases to trimming and J lost 4 bases, with 14 bases between them. This CDR3 comprises 15 residues. CDR1 is KGHSH, CDR2 LQKENI, per germline. The CDR3 DNA sequence: TGTGCCAGCTCACCATTTCGAGACAGTTCCACTGAAGCTTTCTTT. It specifies CASSPFRDSSTEAFF.

This chain links TRBV5-1 with TRBJ2-2; 10 nucleotides align to TRBD2. After removal of 0 bases from V and 7 bases from J, the junction contained 3 bases not matched to a gene. CDR1 and CDR2 from the germline V gene are SGHRS and YFSETQ. The CDR3 loop spans 15 amino acids. The CDR3 protein is CASSLDLAGVGELFF. The CDR3 nucleotides read TGCGCCAGCAGCTTGGATCTAGCGGGAGTCGGGGAGCTGTTTTTT.

This CDR3 reads CASSDSTGNNEQFF. The CDR3 nucleotides are TGTGCCAGCAGTGACTCAACGGGTAATAATGAGCAGTTCTTC. The rearrangement uses TRBV6-4 and TRBJ2-1; no firm D call. V was pared by 0 bases and J by 7 bases, with 10 bases between. The CDR3 sequence is 14 residues long. CDR1 and CDR2 from the germline V gene are MRHNA and SNTAGT.

V usage is TRBV29-1 and J usage is TRBJ1-5; 8 bases match TRBD1. The CDR3 totals 14 residues. J lost 0 bases, V lost 5 bases, and 3 bases had no gene match. CDR1 is SQVTM and CDR2 is ANQGSEA in the germline V gene. This CDR3 is CSVSTGGSNQPQHF. In DNA, the CDR3 is TGCAGCGTTTCCACAGGGGGTAGCAATCAGCCCCAGCATTTT.

This chain's CDR3 is CSVATDTQYF. The CDR3, as DNA: TGCAGTGTAGCGACAGATACGCAGTATTTT. The gene calls are TRBV20-1 and TRBJ2-3; maybe TRBD2 (5 bases). The CDR3 extends over 10 amino acids. Germline lookup yields CDR1 DFQATT and CDR2 SNEGSKA (reference sequence). Trimming took 7 bases from V and 3 from J, leaving 5 bases between them.

A few counts support this clone. The rearrangement links TRBV7-3 to TRBJ2-1; D gene uncertain. The length of the CDR3 is 15 residues. Trimming stripped 1 base from V and 6 bases from J, with 13 bases between. Germline CDR1 and CDR2: SGHTA and FQGTGA. The CDR3 DNA reads TGTGCCAGCAGCTTAAGTAGGGTAGGTTCCAATGAGCAGTTCTTC. Protein product: CASSLSRVGSNEQFF.